The 9 T cell receptor beta chains below all came from one sample that was sequenced in a study of PD-1 blockade in mismatch repair-deficient tumors. The data were produced by immunoSEQ multiplex PCR, yet TCRdb's version contains in-frame clones alone and is incomplete. The repertoire holds 40,000 to 60,000 clones, with around 80% as singletons. The sample consisted of peripheral blood, taken 4 weeks after starting pembrolizumab. The source is an adult with mismatch repair-deficient cancer.

The genes are TRBV6-6 and TRBJ2-3; D is undetermined. Trimming pared 0 bases from V and 2 bases from J, leaving 3 bases between. This CDR3 contains 13 residues. CDR1 MNHNY and CDR2 SVGAGI come from the germline V gene (reference sequence). DNA for the CDR3: TGTGCCAGCAGTTACTCGGCCACAGATACGCAGTATTTT. Translation: CASSYSATDTQYF.

The CDR3 region has the DNA TGTGCCAGCAGACAAAAACAGGGCCTGATGAACACTGAAGCTTTCTTT. Translating it yields CASRQKQGLMNTEAFF. V usage is TRBV7-8 and J usage is TRBJ1-1; D perhaps matches TRBD1 (6 bases). The CDR3 spans 16 residues. The V gene lost 6 bases and the J gene lost 0 bases, with 17 bases spanning the gap. CDR1 and CDR2 from the germline V gene are SGHVS and FQNEAQ.

This chain links TRBV5-1 with TRBJ2-3; no clear D. V shed 0 bases and J shed 2 bases, with 7 bases lying between them. Germline lookup yields CDR1 SGHRS and CDR2 YFSETQ. CDR3 length: 14 residues. CDR3 coding DNA: TGCGCCAGCAGCTTGGCCACAGACACAGATACGCAGTATTTT. It yields the protein CASSLATDTDTQYF.

J is TRBJ1-2 and V is TRBV7-8, with TRBD1 matching over 8 bases. The CDR3 length is 14 residues. Germline values: CDR1 SGHVS, CDR2 FQNEAQ. Trimming took 4 bases from V and 5 from J; bases not matched to a gene: 6. In DNA, the CDR3 is TGTGCCAGCAGCTCTCCAGGGGGCTGGTATGGCTACACCTTC. This encodes CASSSPGGWYGYTF.

The chain has TRBV6-1 and TRBJ2-7; 11 positions agree with TRBD2. The ends lost 3 bases at V and 3 bases at J; junction bases unmatched: 10. Germline CDR1 is MNHNS and CDR2 is SASEGT. The CDR3 is made up of 17 amino acids. This CDR3 reads CASSDPSGLAGHYEQYF. The CDR3 region has the DNA TGTGCCAGCAGTGACCCTTCCGGACTAGCGGGCCACTACGAGCAGTACTTC.

This clone came up once. V usage is TRBV5-1 and J usage is TRBJ2-5; tentatively, D is TRBD1 (6 bases). Trimming took off 1 base at V and 1 base at J, with 11 bases between the two ends. The CDR3 runs to 15 residues. The germline gives CDR1 SGHRS, CDR2 YFSETQ. The CDR3 DNA follows: TGCGCCAGCAGCTTGTTCTCAGGGGCCCAAGAGACCCAGTACTTC. It yields the protein CASSLFSGAQETQYF.

The rearrangement uses TRBV25-1 and TRBJ1-4; D is perhaps TRBD1 (6 bases). CDR1 and CDR2 (germline): MGHDK, SYGVNS. V was pared by 5 bases and J by 2 bases, with 12 bases between. CDR3 length: 15 amino acids. CDR3 sequence (DNA): TGTGCCAGCAGTAAACAGGGATTGACTAATGAAAAACTGTTTTTT. This encodes CASSKQGLTNEKLFF.

The rearrangement uses TRBV18 and TRBJ2-5; 7 bases map to TRBD1. Germline V lookup: CDR1 KGHSH, CDR2 LQKENI. V was pared by 2 bases and J by 2 bases, with 5 bases of the junction left unmatched. This CDR3 contains 15 residues. CDR3 in amino acids: CASSPGTAAQETQYF. CDR3 nucleotides: TGTGCCAGCTCACCAGGGACAGCCGCTCAAGAGACCCAGTACTTC.

The rearrangement joins TRBV6-5 to TRBJ2-2; 9 positions match TRBD2. CDR1 and CDR2 from the germline V gene are MNHEY and SVGAGI. The V and J ends lost 2 bases and 7 bases, in that order; junction bases with no gene match: 2. The CDR3 totals 14 residues. CDR3 coding DNA: TGTGCCAGCAGTTACGGGACTAGCAACGGGGAGCTGTTTTTT. Translation: CASSYGTSNGELFF.